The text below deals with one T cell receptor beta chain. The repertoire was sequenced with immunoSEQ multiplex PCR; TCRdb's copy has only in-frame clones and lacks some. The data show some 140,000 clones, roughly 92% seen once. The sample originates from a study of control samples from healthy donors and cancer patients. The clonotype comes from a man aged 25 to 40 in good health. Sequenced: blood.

CDR3 DNA sequence: TGTGCCAGCAGCCGACAGGGAAACACTGAAGCTTTCTTT. Protein sequence: CASSRQGNTEAFF. The rearrangement links TRBV12-3 or TRBV12-4 to TRBJ1-1, with 7 bases that match TRBD1. V gave up 6 bases and J gave up 2 bases; unmatched junction bases: 3. The CDR3 contains 13 residues.